A selection of T cell receptor beta chains follows, all from one sample in a study of early T cells in non-severe SARS-CoV-2 infection. One entry per CDR3 protein results from TCRdb running MiXCR on the 5' RACE reads. The sample has about 67,000 distinct CDR3 sequences; around a tenth are singletons. Sequencing was carried out using whole blood. The source is an adult who was a healthcare worker with PCR-confirmed SARS-CoV-2 infection or an uninfected control (not recorded which). CDR3s include the opening cysteine and the closing phenylalanine or tryptophan. The order of the fields is D gene, clone size, J gene, V gene, CDR3 protein, CDR3 DNA. A D gene is named only where the DNA matches it firmly. Size values are once, few and many counts, or a class for expanded clones, and some rows have none.

-	few	TRBJ2-4	TRBV12-3/TRBV12-4	CASSLRMAGVDQYF	TGTGCCAGCAGTTTAAGAATGGCAGGGGTGGATCAGTACTTC
-	many	TRBJ2-7	TRBV6-1	CASSERVYEQYF	TGTGCCAGCAGTGAAAGGGTCTACGAGCAGTACTTC
TRBD2	many	TRBJ2-7	TRBV6-5	CASSSRLAGAYEQYF	TGTGCCAGCAGTTCTCGACTAGCGGGAGCCTACGAGCAGTACTTC
-	-	TRBJ2-7	TRBV7-6	CASSPGFSYEQYF	TGTGCCAGCAGCCCAGGTTTCTCCTACGAGCAGTACTTC
-	-	TRBJ2-1	TRBV24-1	CATSDSGTDTPLEQFF	TGTGCCACCAGTGATTCCGGGACGGACACCCCTCTTGAGCAGTTCTTC
TRBD1	many	TRBJ2-5	TRBV18	CASSPPRTGEETQYF	TGTGCCAGCTCACCACCCAGGACAGGCGAAGAGACCCAGTACTTC
-	-	TRBJ2-7	TRBV9	CASKRECEQYF	TGTGCCAGCAAGAGGGAGTGCGAGCAGTACTTC
-	many	TRBJ1-5	TRBV6-6	CASSSRRDGNQPQHF	TGTGCCAGCAGTTCCCGACGGGATGGCAATCAGCCCCAGCATTTT
-	-	TRBJ2-5	TRBV5-1	CASGHSETQYF	TGCGCCAGCGGCCACTCAGAGACCCAGTACTTC
-	many	TRBJ2-5	TRBV6-5	CASKGRDQGETQYF	TGTGCCAGCAAGGGTAGGGACCAGGGGGAGACCCAGTACTTC
TRBD1	-	TRBJ1-1	TRBV29-1	CSGVQGSTEAFF	TGCAGCGGCGTACAGGGGAGCACTGAAGCTTTCTTT
-	many	TRBJ1-1	TRBV3-1	CASSIRGSAEAFF	TGTGCCAGCAGCATAAGGGGGTCGGCTGAAGCTTTCTTT
-	many	TRBJ2-4	TRBV5-1	CASSLVGGAKNIQYF	TGCGCCAGCAGCTTGGTGGGGGGAGCTAAAAACATTCAGTACTTC
-	-	TRBJ2-1	TRBV7-9	CLLTGVGNEQFF	TGTTTACTGACCGGGGTAGGCAATGAGCAGTTCTTC
-	-	TRBJ2-7	TRBV10-2	CASPTGTGYEQYF	TGCGCCAGCCCGACAGGAACGGGGTACGAGCAGTACTTC
-	-	TRBJ2-1	TRBV27	CASSLMAGNEQFF	TGTGCCAGCAGTTTAATGGCGGGCAATGAGCAGTTCTTC
-	few	TRBJ2-7	TRBV5-1	CASSLVGRGIDEQYF	TGCGCCAGCAGCTTGGTAGGTCGGGGGATCGACGAGCAGTACTTC
-	many	TRBJ2-1	TRBV12-3/TRBV12-4	CASSPTGTGTNFYYNEQFF	TGTGCCAGCAGTCCAACGGGCACAGGGACCAATTTTTACTACAATGAGCAGTTCTTC
-	few	TRBJ2-5	TRBV29-1	CSVSPGPQETQYF	TGCAGCGTTTCCCCGGGACCTCAAGAGACCCAGTACTTC
-	few	TRBJ1-5	TRBV2	CASSGGTNQPQHF	TGTGCCAGCAGTGGGGGGACCAATCAGCCCCAGCATTTT
TRBD1	few	TRBJ2-3	TRBV6-1	CASSPHRGTSTDTQYF	TGTGCCAGCAGTCCCCACAGGGGTACTAGCACAGATACGCAGTATTTT
-	many	TRBJ2-4	TRBV9	CASSVDGQGIQYF	TGTGCCAGCAGCGTAGACGGCCAAGGGATTCAGTACTTC
-	many	TRBJ2-5	TRBV19	CASSIDGEETQYF	TGTGCCAGTAGTATAGACGGGGAAGAGACCCAGTACTTC
TRBD2	many	TRBJ2-3	TRBV20-1	CSARSGTSGETASTDTQYF	TGCAGTGCTAGATCCGGGACTAGCGGGGAAACCGCTAGCACAGATACGCAGTATTTT
-	many	TRBJ2-7	TRBV15	CATSVGLGPYEQYF	TGTGCCACCAGCGTTGGATTGGGGCCCTACGAGCAGTACTTC
-	few	TRBJ2-4	TRBV9	CASSAQIAKNIQYF	TGTGCCAGCAGCGCCCAGATAGCCAAAAACATTCAGTACTTC
-	many	TRBJ2-7	TRBV20-1	CSARDQTRHEQYF	TGCAGTGCTAGAGATCAGACCCGTCATGAGCAGTACTTC
TRBD1	many	TRBJ2-2	TRBV20-1	CSASPQGVVPGELFF	TGCAGTGCTAGCCCCCAGGGGGTAGTTCCCGGGGAGCTGTTTTTT
-	many	TRBJ2-7	TRBV2	CASTLDRSNYEQYF	TGTGCCAGCACCCTGGATCGGTCCAACTACGAGCAGTACTTC
-	-	TRBJ2-1	TRBV4-1	CASSQGDGSYNEQFF	TGCGCCAGCAGCCAAGGGGACGGCTCCTACAATGAGCAGTTCTTC
TRBD1	-	TRBJ1-6	TRBV6-6	CASNLRQGQSSPLHF	TGTGCCAGCAACCTACGACAGGGTCAAAGTTCACCCCTCCACTTT
TRBD2	-	TRBJ2-3	TRBV6-5	CASRDILAGGTDTQYF	TGTGCCAGCAGGGACATACTAGCGGGAGGCACAGATACGCAGTATTTT
TRBD2	few	TRBJ2-7	TRBV9	CAGAQSGEFNEQYF	TGTGCCGGCGCTCAAAGCGGGGAATTCAACGAGCAGTACTTC
TRBD1	-	TRBJ1-6	TRBV6-2/TRBV6-3	CASRTTGNRYSPLHF	TGTGCCAGCAGAACGACAGGGAACAGGTATTCACCCCTCCACTTT
-	few	TRBJ2-7	TRBV6-6	CASSYLSGADEQYF	TGTGCCAGCAGTTACTTATCGGGGGCCGACGAGCAGTACTTC
TRBD1	many	TRBJ2-1	TRBV6-5	CASRSTGDNEQFF	TGTGCCAGCAGATCGACAGGGGACAATGAGCAGTTCTTC
TRBD1	few	TRBJ2-1	TRBV4-1	CASSQAGTGGGLAARSYNEQFF	TGCGCCAGCAGCCAAGCGGGGACAGGGGGCGGACTAGCGGCCCGCTCCTACAATGAGCAGTTCTTC